This T cell receptor (beta chain) was retrieved from a study of T cells expressing NK-cell markers (dated by TCRdb to about 2020). With respect to the entire study: Three sorted T-cell subsets (CD3+CD56+NKG2C+, CD3+CD56+NKG2C- and CD3+CD56-NKG2C+) from fewer than 10 donors had their TCR beta-chain repertoires profiled. Sequencing of the libraries produced 2 x 150 bp reads on Illumina HiSeq 2000/2500, MiSeq or NextSeq. Of the eight sequenced donors, seven were found to be HCMV-seropositive and one was found to be HCMV-seronegative. Randomly selected healthy volunteers, three men and five women, were used as the eight sequenced donors. What the research found in general, with its limitations: Whether the expanded NKG2C-expressing T cell clones were specific for HCMV antigens remained unclear. Those dominant clonotypes were again the most abundant among CD3+CD56-NKG2C+ cells in a handful of donors, at about 25-60.1%. For 5 or 6 donors, the dominant CD3+CD56+NKG2C+ clonotypes were among the top 10 CD8+ clonotypes and accounted for about 1.0-7.5% of CD8+ T cells.

Reading the germline V gene gives CDR1 MNHEY and CDR2 SVGAGI. The cysteine opens and the phenylalanine closes a CDR3 of 16 amino acids. Nucleotide data are not available. A commercial ELISA kit detecting HCMV-specific IgG in serum was used to determine HCMV serostatus. Peripheral blood mononuclear cells were isolated from blood by Ficoll density gradient centrifugation. A word on this clonotype: What antigen it recognizes has not been identified.

The sample was run on an Illumina HiSeq 2000. The TCR beta cDNA libraries were made using 5'RACE template switching, a step that added both a universal primer site and unique molecular identifiers. Priming for cDNA synthesis came from the TCR beta constant segment, and two successive PCR amplification steps followed. In the original analysis: MIGEC handled demultiplexing of the reads and grouping by UMI, while MiTCR was used to assemble and quantify clonotypes. To exclude erroneous sequences, any TCR cDNA sequence not supported by at least two reads was discarded. Downstream repertoire analysis used the tcR package, and clonotypes were matched across fractions by CDR3 nucleotide sequence plus V segment. VDJmatch was used to annotate antigen specificity against VDJdb, with one amino acid substitution in CDR3 permitted. Following reprocessing of the reads by TCRdb, the data hold one row per CDR3 protein sequence and no DNA is available. These V and J calls are TCRdb output, not the study's own analysis. The sample's table covers roughly 430,000 distinct CDR3 sequences. The ten most abundant clones make up about 7.3% of the sample.

Sample: blood T cells: a sorted CD56 or NKG2C T cell subset, CD4+ or CD8+ T cells, or bulk PBMC T cells (not recorded which). The sequence links TRBV6-5 to TRBJ2-5; TCRdb picks TRBD2, but there is no DNA to check that call. The clonotype was recovered from a woman between 18 and 69 years old in good health. The CDR3 reads as follows: CASSYSTGEGQETQYF.